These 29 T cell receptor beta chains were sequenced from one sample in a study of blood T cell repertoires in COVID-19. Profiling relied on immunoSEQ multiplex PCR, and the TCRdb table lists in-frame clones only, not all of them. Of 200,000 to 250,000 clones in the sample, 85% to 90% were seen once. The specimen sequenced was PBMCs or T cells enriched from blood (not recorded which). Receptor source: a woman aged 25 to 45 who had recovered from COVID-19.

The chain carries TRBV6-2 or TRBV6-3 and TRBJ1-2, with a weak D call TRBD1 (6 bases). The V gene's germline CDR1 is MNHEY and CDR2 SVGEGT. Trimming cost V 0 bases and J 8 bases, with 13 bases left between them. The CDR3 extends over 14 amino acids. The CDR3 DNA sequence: TGTGCCAGCAGTTACTCGGCAGGGGTAGGAGGCTACACCTTC. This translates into CASSYSAGVGGYTF.

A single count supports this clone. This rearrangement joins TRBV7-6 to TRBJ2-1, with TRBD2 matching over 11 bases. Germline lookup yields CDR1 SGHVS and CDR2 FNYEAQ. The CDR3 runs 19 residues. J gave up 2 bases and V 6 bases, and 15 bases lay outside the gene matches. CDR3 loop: CASSFLAGGTAGTYNEQFF. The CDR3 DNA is TGTGCCAGCAGTTTCCTAGCGGGAGGAACCGCTGGGACCTACAATGAGCAGTTCTTC.

The CDR3 is CASRWTGVNYGYTF. CDR3 DNA: TGTGCCAGCAGGTGGACAGGGGTTAACTATGGCTACACCTTC. The chain is built from TRBV28 and TRBJ1-2, with 9 bases aligning to TRBD1. Germline values: CDR1 MDHEN, CDR2 SYDVKM. CDR3 size: 14 residues. The ends lost 6 bases at V and 1 base at J; junction bases unmatched: 3.

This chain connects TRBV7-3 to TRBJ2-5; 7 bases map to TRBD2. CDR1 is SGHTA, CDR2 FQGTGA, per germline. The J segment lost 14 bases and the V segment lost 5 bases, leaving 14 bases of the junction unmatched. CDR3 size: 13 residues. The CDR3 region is CASSPASTSTAYF. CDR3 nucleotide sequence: TGTGCCAGCAGCCCGGCATCGACTAGCACTGCCTACTTC.

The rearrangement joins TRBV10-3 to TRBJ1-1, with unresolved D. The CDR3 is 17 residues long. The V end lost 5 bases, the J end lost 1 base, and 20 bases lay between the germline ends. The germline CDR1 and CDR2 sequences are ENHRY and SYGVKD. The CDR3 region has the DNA TGTGCCATCAGTAAGAGTAGAGGAAGCGGCCAGAACACTGAAGCTTTCTTT. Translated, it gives CAISKSRGSGQNTEAFF.

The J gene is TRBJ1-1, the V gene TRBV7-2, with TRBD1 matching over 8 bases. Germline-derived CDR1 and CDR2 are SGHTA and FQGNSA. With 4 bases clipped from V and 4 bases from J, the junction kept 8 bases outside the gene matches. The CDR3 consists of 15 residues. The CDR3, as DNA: TGTGCCAGCAGCTACGAGGACAGGGAAGGCACTGAAGCTTTCTTT. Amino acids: CASSYEDREGTEAFF. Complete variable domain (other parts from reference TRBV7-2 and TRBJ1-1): GAGVSQSPSNKVTEKGKDVELRCDPISGHTALYWYRQSLGQGLEFLIYFQGNSAPDKSGLPSDRFSAERTGGSVSTLTIQRTQQEDSAVYLCASSYEDREGTEAFFGQGTRLTVV.

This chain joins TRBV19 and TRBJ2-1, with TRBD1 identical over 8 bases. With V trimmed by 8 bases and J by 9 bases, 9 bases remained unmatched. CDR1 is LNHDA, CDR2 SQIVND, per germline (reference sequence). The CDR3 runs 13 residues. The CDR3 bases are TGTGCCAGTGACGACAGGGGCGAAGGTGAGCAGTTCTTC. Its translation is CASDDRGEGEQFF. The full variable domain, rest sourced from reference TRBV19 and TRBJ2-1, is DGGITQSPKYLFRKEGQNVTLSCEQNLNHDAMYWYRQDPGQGLRLIYYSQIVNDFQKGDIAEGYSVSREKKESFPLTVTSAQKNPTAFYLCASDDRGEGEQFFGPGTRLTVL.

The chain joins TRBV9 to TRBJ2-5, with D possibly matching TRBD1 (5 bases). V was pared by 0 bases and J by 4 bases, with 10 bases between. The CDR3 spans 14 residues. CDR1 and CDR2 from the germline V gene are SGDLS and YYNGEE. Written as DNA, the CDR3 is TGTGCCAGCAGCGTAGGCCAGGGCCGAGAGACCCAGTACTTC. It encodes CASSVGQGRETQYF.

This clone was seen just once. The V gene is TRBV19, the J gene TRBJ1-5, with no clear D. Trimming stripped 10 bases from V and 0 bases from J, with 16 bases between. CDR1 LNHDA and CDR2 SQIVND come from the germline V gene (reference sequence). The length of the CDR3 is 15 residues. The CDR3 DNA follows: TGTGCCACTCTGTCCGGGATTTATAGCAATCAGCCCCAGCATTTT. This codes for CATLSGIYSNQPQHF.

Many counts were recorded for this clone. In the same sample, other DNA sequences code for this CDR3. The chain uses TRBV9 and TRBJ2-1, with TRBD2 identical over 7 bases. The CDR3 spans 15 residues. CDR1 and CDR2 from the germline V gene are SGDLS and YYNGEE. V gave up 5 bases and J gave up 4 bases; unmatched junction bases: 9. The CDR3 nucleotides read TGTGCCAGCAGTGGCCCTAGCGGCACATACAATGAGCAGTTCTTC. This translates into CASSGPSGTYNEQFF.

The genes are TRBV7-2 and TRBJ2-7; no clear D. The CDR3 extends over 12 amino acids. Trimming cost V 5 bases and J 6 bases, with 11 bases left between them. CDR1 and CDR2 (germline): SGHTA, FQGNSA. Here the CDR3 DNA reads TGTGCCAGCAGCGCCCGCAGATCCGAGCAGTACTTC. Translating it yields CASSARRSEQYF.

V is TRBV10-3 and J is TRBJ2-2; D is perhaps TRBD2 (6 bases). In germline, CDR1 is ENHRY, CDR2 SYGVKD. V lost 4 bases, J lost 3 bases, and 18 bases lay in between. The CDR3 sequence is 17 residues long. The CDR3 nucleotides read TGTGCCATCAGTGTCGGAGGGTTAGTATTAGACACCGGGGAGCTGTTTTTT. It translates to CAISVGGLVLDTGELFF.

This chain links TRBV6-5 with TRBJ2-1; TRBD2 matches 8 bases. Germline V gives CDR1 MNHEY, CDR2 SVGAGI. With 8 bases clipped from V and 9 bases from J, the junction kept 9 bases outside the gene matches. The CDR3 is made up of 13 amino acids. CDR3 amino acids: CASSASGQVEQFF. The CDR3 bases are TGTGCCAGCTCGGCTAGCGGGCAAGTTGAGCAGTTCTTC.

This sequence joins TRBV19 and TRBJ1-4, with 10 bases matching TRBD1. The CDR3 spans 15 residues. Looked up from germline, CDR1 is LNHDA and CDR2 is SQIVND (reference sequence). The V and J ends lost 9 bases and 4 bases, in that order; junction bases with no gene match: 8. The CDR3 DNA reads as TGTGCCAGCTCGGACAGGGGGGGAGGTAATGAAAAACTGTTTTTT. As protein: CASSDRGGGNEKLFF.

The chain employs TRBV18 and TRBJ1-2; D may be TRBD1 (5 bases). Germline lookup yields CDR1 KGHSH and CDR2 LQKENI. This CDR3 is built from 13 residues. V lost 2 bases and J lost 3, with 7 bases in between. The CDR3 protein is CASSPGRDYGYTF. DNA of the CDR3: TGTGCCAGCTCACCAGGCAGGGACTATGGCTACACCTTC.

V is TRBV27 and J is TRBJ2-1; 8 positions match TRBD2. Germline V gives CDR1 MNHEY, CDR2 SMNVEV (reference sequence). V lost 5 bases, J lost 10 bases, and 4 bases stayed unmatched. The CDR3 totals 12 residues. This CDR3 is CASSHSGMEQFF. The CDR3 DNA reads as TGTGCCAGCAGTCATAGCGGGATGGAGCAGTTCTTC.

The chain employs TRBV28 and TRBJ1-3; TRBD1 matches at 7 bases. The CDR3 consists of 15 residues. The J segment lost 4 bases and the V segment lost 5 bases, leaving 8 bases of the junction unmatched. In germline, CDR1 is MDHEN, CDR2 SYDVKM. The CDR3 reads CASSPKGQWGNTIYF. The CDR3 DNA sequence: TGTGCCAGCAGTCCCAAGGGACAGTGGGGAAACACCATATATTTT.

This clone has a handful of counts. The CDR3 loop reads CASSRGTGAYGYTF. CDR3 nucleotide sequence: TGTGCCAGCAGCCGGGGGACAGGGGCTTATGGCTACACCTTC. The J gene is TRBJ1-2, the V gene TRBV9, with TRBD1 matching over 10 bases. The CDR3 length is 14 residues. Germline assignment: CDR1 SGDLS and CDR2 YYNGEE. V trimming: 4 bases; J trimming: 5 bases; junction bases outside the gene matches: 5.

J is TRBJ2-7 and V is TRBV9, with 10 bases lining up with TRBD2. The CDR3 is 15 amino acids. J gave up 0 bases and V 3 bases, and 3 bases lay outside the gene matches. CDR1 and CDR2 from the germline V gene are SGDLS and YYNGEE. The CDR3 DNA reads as TGTGCCAGCAGCGCGGGACTAGCGTCCTCCTACGAGCAGTACTTC. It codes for CASSAGLASSYEQYF.

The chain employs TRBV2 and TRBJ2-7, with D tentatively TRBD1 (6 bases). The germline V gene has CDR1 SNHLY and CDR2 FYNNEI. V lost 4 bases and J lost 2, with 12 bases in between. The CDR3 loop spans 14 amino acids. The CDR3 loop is CASSGTTGTYEQYF. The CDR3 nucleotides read TGTGCCAGCAGTGGTACGACAGGAACCTACGAGCAGTACTTC.

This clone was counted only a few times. The CDR3 reads CASRIHRGETQYF. CDR3 DNA: TGTGCCAGCAGAATCCACAGGGGGGAGACCCAGTACTTC. V gene TRBV6-5 combines with J gene TRBJ2-5; 8 bases are a match to TRBD1. V dropped 6 bases and J dropped 5; count of bases not matched to a gene: 5. The germline CDR1 and CDR2 sequences are MNHEY and SVGAGI. This CDR3 has 13 residues.

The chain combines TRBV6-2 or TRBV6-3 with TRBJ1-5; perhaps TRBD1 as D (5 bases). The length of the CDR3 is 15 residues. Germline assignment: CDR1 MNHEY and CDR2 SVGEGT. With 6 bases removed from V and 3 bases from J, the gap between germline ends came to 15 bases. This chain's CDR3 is CASSSPTENNQPQHF. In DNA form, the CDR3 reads TGTGCCAGCAGCTCCCCGACAGAAAACAATCAGCCCCAGCATTTT.

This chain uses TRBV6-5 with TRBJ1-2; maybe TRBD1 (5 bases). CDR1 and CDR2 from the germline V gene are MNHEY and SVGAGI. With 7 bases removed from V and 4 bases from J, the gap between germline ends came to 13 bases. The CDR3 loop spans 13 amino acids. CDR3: CASTEGIGYGYTF. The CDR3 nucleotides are TGTGCCAGCACGGAGGGGATAGGCTATGGCTACACCTTC.

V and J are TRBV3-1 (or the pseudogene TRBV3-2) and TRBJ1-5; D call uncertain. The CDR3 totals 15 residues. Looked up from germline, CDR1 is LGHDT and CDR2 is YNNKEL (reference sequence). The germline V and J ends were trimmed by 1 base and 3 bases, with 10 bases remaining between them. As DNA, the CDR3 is TGTGCCAGCAGCCAAGGGGCCTCGGACAATCAGCCCCAGCATTTT. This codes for CASSQGASDNQPQHF.

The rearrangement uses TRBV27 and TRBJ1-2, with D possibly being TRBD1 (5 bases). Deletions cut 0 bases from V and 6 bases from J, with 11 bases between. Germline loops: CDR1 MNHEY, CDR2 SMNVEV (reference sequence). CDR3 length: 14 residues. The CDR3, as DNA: TGTGCCAGCAGTTTATCACCCAGCAGGGATGGCTACACCTTC. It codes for CASSLSPSRDGYTF.

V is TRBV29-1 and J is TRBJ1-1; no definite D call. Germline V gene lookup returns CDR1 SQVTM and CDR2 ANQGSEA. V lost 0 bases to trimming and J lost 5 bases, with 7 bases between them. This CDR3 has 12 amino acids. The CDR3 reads CSVEDFGTEAFF. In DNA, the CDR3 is TGCAGCGTTGAAGATTTCGGGACTGAAGCTTTCTTT.

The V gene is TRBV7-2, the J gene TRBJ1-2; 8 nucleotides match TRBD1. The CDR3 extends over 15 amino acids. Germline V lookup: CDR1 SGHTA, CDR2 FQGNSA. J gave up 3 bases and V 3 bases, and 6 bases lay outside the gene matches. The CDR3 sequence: CASSFGTGGDYGYTF. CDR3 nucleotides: TGTGCCAGCAGCTTCGGGACAGGCGGAGACTATGGCTACACCTTC.

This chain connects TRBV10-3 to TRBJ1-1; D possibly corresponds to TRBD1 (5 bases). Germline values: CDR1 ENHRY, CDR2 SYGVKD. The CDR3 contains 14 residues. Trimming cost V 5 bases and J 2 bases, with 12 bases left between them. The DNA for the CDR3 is TGTGCCATCAGTCCTGCCGGGGGTAACACTGAAGCTTTCTTT. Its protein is CAISPAGGNTEAFF.

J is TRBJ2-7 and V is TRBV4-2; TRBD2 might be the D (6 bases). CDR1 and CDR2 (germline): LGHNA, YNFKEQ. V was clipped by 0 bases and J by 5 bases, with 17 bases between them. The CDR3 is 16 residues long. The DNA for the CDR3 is TGTGCCAGCAGCCAAGAAGTGACTAGTAACCCCCACGAGCAGTACTTC. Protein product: CASSQEVTSNPHEQYF.